The table lists the clone carrying this TCR beta chain with a count of one. As yet, its antigen is unknown. These data originate in a study of Graves' ophthalmopathy and Graves' hyperthyroidism. TCR beta CDR3 regions were amplified from RNA transcripts. The workflow started with a first-round RT-PCR run with HTBI primers and then moved on to a second-round multiplex PCR. TCRdb redid the calling of the multiplex PCR reads with MiXCR, one entry per CDR3 protein. This sample has 200,000 to 300,000 distinct CDR3 sequences, with 45% found just once. The CDR3 contains 15 residues. The V gene lost 0 bases and the J gene lost 2 bases, with 13 bases spanning the gap. The germline V gene encodes CDR1 DFQATT and CDR2 SNEGSKA (reference sequence). Study findings and constraints: Most thyroid clonotypes with frequency above 0.001 were detected in blood too.

The authors used Ficoll-Paque density gradient centrifugation to separate PBMCs. The input was around 10 ml of fresh peripheral blood. The TCR sequence derives from an adult man with Graves' ophthalmopathy. This rearrangement joins TRBV20-1 to TRBJ2-5; D is perhaps TRBD1 or TRBD2 (6 bases each). Material: peripheral blood. CDR3: CSARDRGSGQETQYF. CDR3 coding DNA: TGCAGTGCTAGAGACAGGGGAAGCGGGCAAGAGACCCAGTACTTC.